This paragraph reports one TCR beta chain. Which antigen it targets is not known. One end of the junction varies from germline; a read error may be responsible. The CDR1 and CDR2 encoded by the germline V gene (reference sequence) are SSHAT and FNYEAQ. There are 14 amino acids in the CDR3, from cysteine to phenylalanine inclusive. The CDR3 DNA has 42 bases and is translated from base 1. The data belong to a study of blood T cell repertoires in COVID-19 (TCRdb year 2020). Some background on the complete study: Collaborator samples came from the United States, Italy and Spain and covered acute and convalescent phases of COVID-19. The material from the prospective study consisted of cDNA or gDNA derived from T cells, B-cell-depleted T cells, or PBMCs. The dataset comprised deeply sampled blood TCRbeta repertoires from subjects exposed to, actively infected with, or recovered from COVID-19. The repertoires were released in a freely available public database meant as a resource for research on the immune response to SARS-CoV-2. The samples were drawn from the first 160 participants of the ongoing ImmuneRACE study and from 950 to 1,500 subjects provided by 6 global collaborators. Sample metadata almost always included a de-identified subject ID, COVID-19 status, age in years and sex. Where available, HLA class I and class II types were obtained from metadata supplied by the sample provider rather than from assay-based typing.

Results the study describes overall, beyond this receptor: The amount of clinical and demographic metadata varied by source and participant and was provided uncurated.

Enrolling through a virtual design, the prospective study's participants ranged in age from roughly 18 to 95 years and lived across 24 United States geographic areas. In the prospective study, cohorts were assigned on the basis of participant-reported clinical history obtained from a screening survey and a study questionnaire. For ImmuneRACE Cohort 3, a participant was defined as recovered based on two consecutive negative NP/OP PCR tests, clearance by a healthcare professional, or resolution of symptoms. In the prospective study, mobile phlebotomists collected whole blood, serum and a nasopharyngeal or oropharyngeal swab from each participant. Additional blood draws and questionnaires over an approximately 2-month period could optionally be provided by prospective study participants. Prospective study blood samples were shipped either frozen or at room temperature before DNA extraction. TCRbeta CDR3 regions were amplified from genomic DNA by means of the immunoSEQ Assay, a bias-controlled multiplex PCR. The study's processing was this. The number of nucleated cells in each sample was estimated by amplification of reference gene primers within the assay. Sequence reads were collapsed and filtered to measure the absolute abundance of every unique TCRbeta CDR3 rearrangement. Productive Simpson clonality was computed per sample as the square root of Simpson's diversity index over productive rearrangements. TCRdb took this table from immuneACCESS and kept in-frame rearrangements with V and J called. Such tables lack part of the clones; where checked against another copy, unresolved V genes explain under half of the gap, and the rest is unexplained. V and J calls and clone size follow that table, whereas D and trimming were derived from the DNA. Within this sample are 490,000 or so clones, with 88% of them counted one time only. Clones ranked in the top ten supply roughly 1.9% of the sample.

Sequencing was done on a sample of PBMCs or T cells enriched from blood (not recorded which). The receptor chain draws on TRBV7-7 and TRBJ2-2; 7 central nucleotides agree with TRBD1. This TCR was sampled from a middle-aged woman who had recovered from COVID-19. The DNA sequence is TGTGCTAGCAGCTCTCGACAGGGTGGCGGGGAGCTGTTTTTT. The encoded protein is CASSSRQGGGELFF.